This T cell receptor (beta chain) was observed in a study of CD8+ T cells in alopecia areata. A word on this clone: The antigen remains unidentified.

RNA was isolated and reverse transcribed to cDNA, the sequencing template. Only in-frame clones appear in the TCRdb table, and some are missing; sequencing was by immunoSEQ multiplex PCR. The table has around 190,000 clones, approximately 60% seen once. Findings and limits, study-wide: Higher clonality was seen in lesional scalp than in normal scalp, especially in alopecia totalis/universalis.

The sample's treatment: oral pan-JAK inhibitor, 5-10 mg twice daily. Germline V gene data show CDR1 as SGDLS and CDR2 as YYNGEE. This CDR3 has 16 residues. Deletions cut 5 bases from V and 0 bases from J, with 14 bases between. This TCR was sampled from a human donor with alopecia areata. Specimen: CD4+ T cells sorted from blood, collected at week 4, from a patient treated with tofacitinib. This chain connects TRBV9 to TRBJ1-4; D gene unclear. The CDR3 spells CASSVGLYATNEKLFF. The DNA for the CDR3 is TGTGCCAGCAGTGTCGGGCTATATGCAACTAATGAAAAACTGTTTTTT.